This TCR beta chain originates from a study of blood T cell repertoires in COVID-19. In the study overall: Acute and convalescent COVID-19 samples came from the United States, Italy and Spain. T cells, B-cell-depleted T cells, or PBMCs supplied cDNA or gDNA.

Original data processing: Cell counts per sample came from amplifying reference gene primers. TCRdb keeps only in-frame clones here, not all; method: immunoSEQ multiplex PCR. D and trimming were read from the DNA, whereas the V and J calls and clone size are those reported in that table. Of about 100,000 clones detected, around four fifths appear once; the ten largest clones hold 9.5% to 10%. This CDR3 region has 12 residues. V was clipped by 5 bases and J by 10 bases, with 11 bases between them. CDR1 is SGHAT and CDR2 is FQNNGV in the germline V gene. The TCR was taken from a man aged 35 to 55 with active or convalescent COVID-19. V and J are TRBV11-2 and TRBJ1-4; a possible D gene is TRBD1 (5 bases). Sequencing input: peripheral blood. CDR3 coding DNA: TGTGCCAGCAGCCTTAGTGGGGCAAAACTGTTTTTT. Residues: CASSLSGAKLFF.